The next 23 T cell receptor beta chains were all read from a single sample in a study of shared clonotypes between healthy human individuals (dated by TCRdb to the early 2020s). For the CD8 naive samples, CD45RO-negative cells were positively selected for CCR7, yielding a CD45RA+CCR7+ population from which TemRA cells were excluded. Libraries came from the immunoSEQ multiplex PCR assay. TCRdb stores this immuneACCESS table with in-frame sequences only. Part of the clones is absent; in the studies checked, under half of the shortfall reflects unresolved V genes, and no reason is known for the rest. Present in this sample are hundreds of thousands of clones, 95% of which were seen just once. About 0.11% of the sample belongs to the ten largest clones. Specimen: naive CD8+ T cells sorted from blood. In the paper's terms, the cell subset or site label means: CD45RA+CCR7+. The receptors were sampled from a woman in her thirties in good health.

The rearrangement joins TRBV9 to TRBJ2-1, with TRBD2 matching over 11 bases. The trim removed 7 bases at V and 5 bases at J, leaving 8 bases unmatched. The CDR3 totals 15 residues. Germline CDR1 reads SGDLS; CDR2 reads YYNGEE. For the CDR3, the DNA is TGTGCCAGCCAGGATGGGACTAGCGGCAACAATGAGCAGTTCTTC. This codes for CASQDGTSGNNEQFF.

The chain carries TRBV27 and TRBJ2-7; 7 bases map to TRBD2. The V segment lost 6 bases and the J segment 2 bases; nucleotides outside the gene matches: 13. CDR1 is MNHEY, CDR2 SMNVEV, per germline (reference sequence). The CDR3 is made up of 16 amino acids. The CDR3 region has the DNA TGTGCCAGCAGAGCAGACCTCGGGGGGTTGACCTACGAGCAGTACTTC. This sequence encodes CASRADLGGLTYEQYF.

The gene calls are TRBV27 and TRBJ1-1; D not certain. The ends were cut back, 2 bases at V and 1 base at J, with 11 bases in the middle. The CDR3 runs to 15 residues. Germline CDR1 is MNHEY and CDR2 is SMNVEV (reference sequence). CDR3: CASSLREAANTEAFF. As DNA, the CDR3 is TGTGCCAGCAGTTTACGCGAGGCGGCGAACACTGAAGCTTTCTTT.

The rearrangement links TRBV13 to TRBJ2-1; D possibly corresponds to TRBD2 (6 bases). Trimming took off 5 bases at V and 8 bases at J, with 19 bases between the two ends. The CDR3 has 15 residues. CDR1 is PRHDT and CDR2 is FYEKMQ in the germline V gene (reference sequence). The CDR3 DNA reads as TGTGCCAGCAGCCCTTTGGGGGGAGCAAAAGATGAGCAGTTCTTC. This encodes CASSPLGGAKDEQFF.

The chain links TRBV5-1 to TRBJ2-6; 9 bases match TRBD1. Germline V lookup: CDR1 SGHRS, CDR2 YFSETQ. Trimming removed 4 bases from V and 4 bases from J; junction bases left unmatched: 12. The CDR3 is 18 amino acids. This CDR3 reads CASSPGLTGGVGANVLTF. The CDR3 DNA follows: TGCGCCAGCAGCCCTGGGTTGACAGGGGGTGTGGGGGCCAACGTCCTGACTTTC. The variable domain in full, with the rest retrieved from reference TRBV5-1 and TRBJ2-6, is KAGVTQTPRYLIKTRGQQVTLSCSPISGHRSVSWYQQTPGQGLQFLFEYFSETQRNKGNFPGRFSGRQFSNSRSEMNVSTLELGDSALYLCASSPGLTGGVGANVLTFGAGSRLTVL.

The chain carries TRBV2 and TRBJ1-2; D ambiguous. CDR3 length: 14 amino acids. Trimming cost V 3 bases and J 8 bases, with 16 bases left between them. CDR1 SNHLY and CDR2 FYNNEI come from the germline V gene. As DNA, the CDR3 is TGTGCCAGCAGTGACGGGAAACTTTCTCGGGGCTACACCTTC. This translates into CASSDGKLSRGYTF.

About this clone itself: Other DNA sequences from this sample encode an identical CDR3 as well. This chain uses TRBV28 with TRBJ1-5; D is ambiguous. CDR1 is MDHEN, CDR2 SYDVKM, per germline. Trimming left V 3 bases short and J 5 bases short, with 2 bases between. CDR3 length: 11 residues. CDR3: CASSFDQPQHF. CDR3 DNA sequence: TGTGCCAGCAGTTTCGATCAGCCCCAGCATTTT.

The chain has TRBV7-2 and TRBJ1-3, with TRBD1 as a possible D gene (5 bases). The CDR3 has 18 residues. V lost 5 bases and J lost 0, with 20 bases in between. The germline V gene has CDR1 SGHTA and CDR2 FQGNSA. The CDR3 region is CASSNRDMTVISGNTIYF. In nucleotides, the CDR3 is TGTGCCAGCAGCAACCGGGATATGACAGTGATCTCTGGAAACACCATATATTTT. The full variable domain, with the rest looked up from reference TRBV7-2 and TRBJ1-3, is GAGVSQSPSNKVTEKGKDVELRCDPISGHTALYWYRQSLGQGLEFLIYFQGNSAPDKSGLPSDRFSAERTGGSVSTLTIQRTQQEDSAVYLCASSNRDMTVISGNTIYFGEGSWLTVV.

The rearrangement uses TRBV27 and TRBJ2-7, with a possible D match to TRBD2 (7 bases). Germline CDR1 and CDR2: MNHEY and SMNVEV (reference sequence). V lost 5 bases and J 5 bases, leaving 16 bases between the germline ends. This CDR3 region has 14 residues. As DNA, the CDR3 is TGTGCCAGCAGTCTAAGAGGGGGGGGGAACGAGCAGTACTTC. Protein: CASSLRGGGNEQYF.

This chain joins TRBV28 and TRBJ2-7, with TRBD2 as a possible D gene (5 bases). The CDR3 sequence is 15 residues long. Trimming cost V 5 bases and J 0 bases, with 14 bases left between them. Per the germline V gene, CDR1 is MDHEN and CDR2 is SYDVKM. CDR3: CASSNTLAPSYEQYF. In nucleotides, the CDR3 is TGTGCCAGCAGTAACACCCTAGCCCCCTCCTACGAGCAGTACTTC.

The CDR3 region is CASSLVGGRETDTQYF. The CDR3 bases are TGTGCCAGCAGCTTAGTTGGCGGGAGGGAGACAGATACGCAGTATTTT. V gene TRBV7-2 combines with J gene TRBJ2-3, with 9 nucleotides matching TRBD2. The CDR3 length is 16 residues. Germline V gene data show CDR1 as SGHTA and CDR2 as FQGNSA. V was clipped by 1 base and J by 3 bases; unmatched bases: 5. The entire variable domain, with the rest obtained from reference TRBV7-2 and TRBJ2-3, is as follows: GAGVSQSPSNKVTEKGKDVELRCDPISGHTALYWYRQSLGQGLEFLIYFQGNSAPDKSGLPSDRFSAERTGGSVSTLTIQRTQQEDSAVYLCASSLVGGRETDTQYFGPGTRLTVL.

This clone was detected only once. The rearrangement joins TRBV23-1 to TRBJ1-2; D gene unclear. TRBV23-1 is marked as an open reading frame, function uncertain. The CDR3 covers 17 residues. Trimming took off 4 bases at V and 1 base at J, with 19 bases between the two ends. The CDR3 coding sequence is TGCGCCAGCAGTCGCTACCGGGTCTTGTCCTTTAACTATGGCTACACCTTC. This codes for CASSRYRVLSFNYGYTF.

The chain joins TRBV28 to TRBJ1-1; perhaps TRBD1 as D (5 bases). The CDR3 is 14 residues long. Germline lookup yields CDR1 MDHEN and CDR2 SYDVKM. The V gene lost 5 bases and the J gene lost 3 bases, with 13 bases spanning the gap. The CDR3 DNA follows: TGTGCCAGCAGTCCCGCGCCCAGGGACACTGAAGCTTTCTTT. Its protein product is CASSPAPRDTEAFF.

To note about this clone: Other nucleotide sequences from this sample produce the same CDR3. The CDR3 loop reads CASSETGGTDTQYF. The CDR3 DNA follows: TGTGCCAGCAGCGAAACAGGGGGCACAGATACGCAGTATTTT. The V and J genes are TRBV9 and TRBJ2-3; 7 bases match TRBD1. V was clipped by 3 bases and J by 1 base; unmatched bases: 2. Germline assignment: CDR1 SGDLS and CDR2 YYNGEE. The CDR3 spans 14 residues.

The V call is TRBV9, the J call TRBJ2-1, with TRBD1 identical over 7 bases. The CDR3 is 16 residues long. After removal of 3 bases from V and 0 bases from J, the junction contained 6 bases not matched to a gene. The germline CDR1 and CDR2 sequences are SGDLS and YYNGEE. CDR3 DNA sequence: TGTGCCAGCAGCGATGGGGACAGAAGCTCCTACAATGAGCAGTTCTTC. Amino acids: CASSDGDRSSYNEQFF.

The sample holds one count of this clone. The chain recombines TRBV28 with TRBJ2-5, with D possibly being TRBD1 or TRBD2 (6 bases each). The CDR3 has 19 residues. In germline, CDR1 is MDHEN, CDR2 SYDVKM. Trimming removed 3 bases from V and 5 bases from J, with 28 bases in between. CDR3 sequence (DNA): TGTGCCAGCAGTTTGTTGTCACCCAACAGGGCCTTCCGGGGGGAGACCCAGTACTTC. It yields the protein CASSLLSPNRAFRGETQYF.

The genes are TRBV27 and TRBJ1-2, with 9 bases matching TRBD1. Germline V CDR1 and CDR2: MNHEY, SMNVEV (reference sequence). Trimming cost V 4 bases and J 5 bases; bases outside gene matches: 8. The CDR3 contains 15 residues. The CDR3 DNA follows: TGTGCCAGCAGTTCTGAGGGACAGGGTCTTTATGGCTACACCTTC. Residues: CASSSEGQGLYGYTF.

The chain has TRBV11-2 and TRBJ2-3, with D perhaps TRBD1 (5 bases). Germline CDR1 and CDR2: SGHAT and FQNNGV. This CDR3 region has 12 residues. The V end was cut by 3 bases, the J end by 9 bases, with 10 bases between. CDR3 coding DNA: TGTGCCAGCAGCTTCGCAGGGAAGACGCAGTATTTT. Encoded protein: CASSFAGKTQYF.

V gene TRBV2 combines with J gene TRBJ2-7, with 12 bases identical to TRBD2. V shed 10 bases, J shed 3 bases, and the junction held 19 bases outside the gene matches. This CDR3 contains 18 residues. Germline CDR1 is SNHLY and CDR2 is FYNNEI. CDR3: CAKGGLAGGPGNIYEQYF. The CDR3 bases are TGTGCCAAAGGGGGTCTAGCGGGAGGGCCAGGTAATATCTACGAGCAGTACTTC. Drawing the rest from reference TRBV2 and TRBJ2-7, the complete variable domain is EPEVTQTPSHQVTQMGQEVILRCVPISNHLYFYWYRQILGQKVEFLVSFYNNEISEKSEIFDDQFSVERPDGSNFTLKIRSTKLEDSAMYFCAKGGLAGGPGNIYEQYFGPGTRLTVT.

The V call is TRBV30, the J call TRBJ1-2; 9 nucleotides agree with TRBD1. Trimming cost V 5 bases and J 4 bases; bases outside gene matches: 8. The CDR3 runs 14 residues. Per germline, CDR1 GTSNPN and CDR2 SVGIG (reference sequence). The CDR3, as DNA: TGTGCCTGGTTGGGGACAGGGCCGGGCTATGGCTACACCTTC. Residues: CAWLGTGPGYGYTF.

The rearrangement links TRBV27 to TRBJ2-7, with TRBD2 matching over 7 bases. There are 15 residues in the CDR3. Germline CDR1 and CDR2: MNHEY and SMNVEV (reference sequence). The trim removed 6 bases at V and 5 bases at J, leaving 13 bases unmatched. The CDR3 DNA reads as TGTGCCAGCAGCGTACTGGGGGGGAAGAGCAACGAGCAGTACTTC. Amino acids: CASSVLGGKSNEQYF.

This rearrangement joins TRBV28 to TRBJ2-5; D is unclear. V was shortened by 2 bases and J by 6 bases, with 25 bases between the two germline ends. The CDR3 runs 18 residues. Germline CDR1 reads MDHEN; CDR2 reads SYDVKM. CDR3 residues: CASSLDWSRTSPQKTQYF. The CDR3 DNA is TGTGCCAGCAGTTTAGATTGGTCTAGGACCAGTCCCCAGAAGACCCAGTACTTC.

The chain carries TRBV5-4 and TRBJ2-1, with D unresolved. The CDR3 is 14 residues long. Germline CDR1 reads SGHNT; CDR2 reads YYREEE (reference sequence). V shed 3 bases and J shed 7 bases, with 14 bases lying between them. CDR3 in amino acids: CASSYGEGWNEQFF. In DNA, the CDR3 is TGTGCCAGCAGCTATGGAGAAGGGTGGAATGAGCAGTTCTTC.